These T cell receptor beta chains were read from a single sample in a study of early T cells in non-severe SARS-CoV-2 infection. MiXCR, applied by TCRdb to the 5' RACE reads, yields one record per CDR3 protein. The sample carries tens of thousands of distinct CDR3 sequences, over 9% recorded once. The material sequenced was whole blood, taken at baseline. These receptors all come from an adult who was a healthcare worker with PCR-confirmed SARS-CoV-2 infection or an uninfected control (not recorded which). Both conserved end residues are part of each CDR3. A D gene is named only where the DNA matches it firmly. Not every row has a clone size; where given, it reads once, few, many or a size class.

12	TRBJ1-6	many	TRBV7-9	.	CASSFMGSPLHF	TGTGCCAGCAGCTTCATGGGTTCACCCCTCCACTTT
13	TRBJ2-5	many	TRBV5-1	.	CASSAPPGETQYF	TGCGCCAGCAGCGCCCCGCCCGGGGAGACCCAGTACTTC
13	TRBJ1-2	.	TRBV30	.	CAYIGRGDYGYTF	TGTGCCTACATTGGACGCGGGGACTATGGCTACACCTTC
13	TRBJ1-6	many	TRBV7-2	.	CASSLGNNSPLHF	TGTGCCAGCAGCTTAGGGAATAATTCACCCCTCCACTTT
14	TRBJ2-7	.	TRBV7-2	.	CASSPRAGSYEQYF	TGTGCCAGCAGCCCCCGGGCGGGCTCCTACGAGCAGTACTTC
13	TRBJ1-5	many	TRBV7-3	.	CASSPPGGQPQHF	TGTGCCAGCAGCCCACCTGGGGGACAGCCCCAGCATTTT
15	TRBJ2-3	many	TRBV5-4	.	CASSLDGGRTDTQYF	TGTGCCAGCAGCTTGGACGGGGGGCGAACAGATACGCAGTATTTT
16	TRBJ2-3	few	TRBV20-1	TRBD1	CSVSLTGLGKSDTQYF	TGCAGTGTTTCGTTGACAGGGCTCGGGAAATCAGATACGCAGTATTTT
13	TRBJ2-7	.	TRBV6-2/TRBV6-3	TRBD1	CASSWDSSYEQYF	TGTGCCAGCAGTTGGGACAGCTCCTACGAGCAGTACTTC
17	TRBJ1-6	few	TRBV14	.	CASSQGLGQAVYSPLHF	TGTGCCAGCAGCCAAGGTCTAGGCCAGGCGGTTTATTCACCCCTCCACTTT
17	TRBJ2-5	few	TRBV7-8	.	CASSSWRFGGRQETQYF	TGTGCCAGCAGCTCGTGGCGGTTTGGCGGTAGACAAGAGACCCAGTACTTC
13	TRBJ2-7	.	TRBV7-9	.	CASSLLSGNEQYF	TGTGCCAGCAGCTTATTGTCAGGGAACGAGCAGTACTTC
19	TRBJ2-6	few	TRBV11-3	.	CASSLAPGHLSSGANVLTF	TGTGCCAGCAGCTTAGCCCCGGGACATCTGAGCTCTGGGGCCAACGTCCTGACTTTC
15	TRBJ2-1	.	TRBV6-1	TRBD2	CASSDGSGGNNEQFF	TGTGCCAGCAGTGATGGTAGCGGGGGTAACAATGAGCAGTTCTTC
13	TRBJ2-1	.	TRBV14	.	CASSTDSYNEQFF	TGTGCCAGCAGTACCGACAGTTACAATGAGCAGTTCTTC
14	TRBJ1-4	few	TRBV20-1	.	CSARVGPINEKLFF	TGCAGTGCTAGAGTAGGGCCGATTAATGAAAAACTGTTTTTT
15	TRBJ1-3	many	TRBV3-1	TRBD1	CASSRDRGRGNTIYF	TGTGCCAGCAGCCGAGACAGGGGACGCGGAAACACCATATATTTT
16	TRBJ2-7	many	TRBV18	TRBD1	CASSLRTGGAVYEQYF	TGTGCCAGCTCACTTCGGACAGGGGGCGCAGTCTACGAGCAGTACTTC
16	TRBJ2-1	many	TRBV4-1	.	CASSRNWFGGDGEQFF	TGCGCCAGCAGCCGAAATTGGTTCGGCGGGGACGGCGAGCAGTTCTTC
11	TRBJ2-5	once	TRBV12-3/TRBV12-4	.	CASSSDETQYF	TGTGCCAGCAGTTCCGATGAGACCCAGTACTTC
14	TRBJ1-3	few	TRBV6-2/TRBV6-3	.	CASRTTGTGNTIYF	TGTGCCAGCAGAACCACGGGGACTGGAAACACCATATATTTT
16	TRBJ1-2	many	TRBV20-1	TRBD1	CSARARLTGGLYGYTF	TGCAGTGCTAGAGCGCGTCTGACAGGGGGCCTCTACGGCTACACCTTC
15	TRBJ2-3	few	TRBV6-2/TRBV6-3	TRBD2	CASSYRGGGTDTQYF	TGTGCCAGCAGTTATCGCGGGGGAGGCACAGATACGCAGTATTTT
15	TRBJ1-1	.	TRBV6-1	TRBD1	CASSVRQGLISEAFF	TGTGCCAGCAGTGTACGACAGGGGTTGATTTCTGAAGCTTTCTTT
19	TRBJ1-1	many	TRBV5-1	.	CASSLGFYAGEIEDTEAFF	TGCGCCAGCAGCTTGGGGTTTTATGCAGGGGAAATAGAGGACACTGAAGCTTTCTTT
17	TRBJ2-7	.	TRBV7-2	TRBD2	CASSLKTSGGSSYEQYF	TGTGCCAGCAGCTTAAAGACTAGCGGGGGAAGCTCCTACGAGCAGTACTTC
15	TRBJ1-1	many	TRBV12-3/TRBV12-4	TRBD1	CASSLRQGMNTEAFF	TGTGCCAGCAGTTTACGACAGGGGATGAACACTGAAGCTTTCTTT
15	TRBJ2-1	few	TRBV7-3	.	CASSTEGNSYNEQFF	TGTGCCAGCAGCACAGAAGGGAACTCCTACAATGAGCAGTTCTTC
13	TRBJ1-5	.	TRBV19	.	CASKWSSNQPQHF	TGTGCCAGTAAATGGAGTAGCAATCAGCCCCAGCATTTT
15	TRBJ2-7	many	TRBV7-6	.	CASSLEAGRTYEQYF	TGTGCCAGCAGCTTAGAAGCGGGCCGGACCTACGAGCAGTACTTC
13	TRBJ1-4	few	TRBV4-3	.	CASSQDVNEKLFF	TGCGCCAGCAGCCAAGATGTCAACGAAAAACTGTTTTTT
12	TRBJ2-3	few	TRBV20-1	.	CSANRATDTQYF	TGCAGTGCCAACCGGGCCACAGATACGCAGTATTTT
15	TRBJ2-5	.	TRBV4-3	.	CASSQDHGGRETQYF	TGCGCCAGCAGCCAAGATCACGGCGGACGAGAGACCCAGTACTTC
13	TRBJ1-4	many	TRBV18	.	CASSPRSPEKLFF	TGTGCCAGCTCACCGAGAAGCCCTGAAAAACTGTTTTTT
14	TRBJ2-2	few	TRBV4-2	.	CASSPTRNTGELFF	TGTGCCAGCAGCCCGACCCGGAACACCGGGGAGCTGTTTTTT
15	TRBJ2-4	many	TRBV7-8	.	CASSPDRQDKNIQYF	TGTGCCAGCAGCCCGGACAGACAGGACAAAAACATTCAGTACTTC
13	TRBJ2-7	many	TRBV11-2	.	CASSLLHSYEQYF	TGTGCCAGCAGCCTACTACACTCCTACGAGCAGTACTTC
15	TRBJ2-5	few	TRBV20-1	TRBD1	CSARAGDRVSETQYF	TGCAGTGCTAGGGCTGGGGACAGGGTATCAGAGACCCAGTACTTC
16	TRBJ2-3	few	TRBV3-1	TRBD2	CASSQVTGGSTDTQYF	TGTGCCAGCAGCCAGGTTACGGGGGGTAGCACAGATACGCAGTATTTT
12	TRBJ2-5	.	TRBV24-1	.	CATSDHRETQYF	TGTGCCACCAGTGATCATAGAGAGACCCAGTACTTC
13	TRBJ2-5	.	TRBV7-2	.	CASSFAPRETQYF	TGTGCCAGCAGCTTCGCCCCCCGAGAGACCCAGTACTTC
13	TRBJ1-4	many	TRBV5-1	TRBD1	CASSLGDRGKLFF	TGCGCCAGCAGCTTAGGGGACAGGGGAAAACTGTTTTTT
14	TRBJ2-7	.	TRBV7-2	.	CASSKGGSVYEQYF	TGTGCCAGCAGTAAGGGGGGCTCCGTTTACGAGCAGTACTTC
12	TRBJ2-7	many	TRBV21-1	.	CASSKLGYEQYF	TGTGCCAGCAGCAAATTAGGGTACGAGCAGTACTTC
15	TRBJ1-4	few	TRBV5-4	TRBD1	CASSLEGGGNEKLFF	TGTGCCAGCAGCTTGGAAGGGGGCGGTAATGAAAAACTGTTTTTT
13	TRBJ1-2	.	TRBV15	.	CATSEGANYGYTF	TGTGCCACCAGCGAGGGGGCTAACTATGGCTACACCTTC
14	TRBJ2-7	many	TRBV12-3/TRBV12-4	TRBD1	CASSSQGVPYEQYF	TGTGCCAGCAGCTCCCAGGGGGTCCCCTACGAGCAGTACTTC